A selection of T cell receptor beta chains follows, all from one sample in a study of high-grade serous ovarian cancer treatment subgroups. Profiling relied on immunoSEQ multiplex PCR, and the TCRdb table lists in-frame clones only, not all of them. Here the sample spans fewer than 35,000 clones, 80% to 90% being singletons. Sequencing input: tumor tissue. Every receptor here comes from a human donor with high-grade serous ovarian cancer. CDR3s include the opening cysteine and the closing phenylalanine or tryptophan. D genes are given only for firm matches. Not every row has a clone size; where given, it reads once, few, many or a size class.

>TRBV28|-|-
CASSRPNREAFF
>TRBV6-1|-|-
CASSEAAPTAGYEQYF
>TRBV20-1|-|few
CSASERDELFF
>TRBV30|-|-
CAWSGHLNQPQHF
>TRBV28|-|-
CASTSGAEDIQYF
>TRBV4-1|-|-
CASSQAVGGTDTQYF
>TRBV5-5|TRBD2|-
CASSLGPTEWGGTQYF
>TRBV11-2|-|-
CASSLGRWEQYF
>TRBV29-1|TRBD2|-
CSVEPGLAGGQVTQYF
>TRBV9|TRBD2|-
CASSWVGEGNNEQFF
>TRBV28|-|few
CASSFTRYTEAFF
>TRBV10-3|-|-
CAIGTEGGNTIYF
>TRBV11-3|-|-
CASSLGGNTGELFF
>TRBV29-1|TRBD2|-
CSVHGTSGRGVSSHEQFF
>TRBV27|TRBD2|few
CASSRSGRGTGELFF
>TRBV28|-|-
CASSLSQLNTQYF
>TRBV5-1|-|-
CASSFRGVTSTDTQYF
>TRBV11-2|TRBD1|-
CASSLGDRGPEAFF
>TRBV5-4|TRBD1|-
CASSSRLGQGGTEAFF
>TRBV5-1|-|medium-sized
CASSLHSSLTDTQYF